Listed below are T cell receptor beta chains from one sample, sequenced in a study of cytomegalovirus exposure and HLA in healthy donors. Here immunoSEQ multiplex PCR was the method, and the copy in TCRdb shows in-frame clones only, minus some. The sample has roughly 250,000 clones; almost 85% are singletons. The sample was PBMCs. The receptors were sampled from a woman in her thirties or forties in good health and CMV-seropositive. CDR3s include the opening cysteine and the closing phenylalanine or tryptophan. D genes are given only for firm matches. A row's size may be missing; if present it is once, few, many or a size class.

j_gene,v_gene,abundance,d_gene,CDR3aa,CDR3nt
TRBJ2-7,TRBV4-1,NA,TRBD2,CASSQEGGAYEQYF,TGCGCCAGCAGCCAAGAGGGGGGGGCCTACGAGCAGTACTTC
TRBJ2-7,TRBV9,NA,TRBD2,CASQGEGSIEQYF,TGTGCCAGTCAAGGGGAGGGTTCTATCGAGCAGTACTTC
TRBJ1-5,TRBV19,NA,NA,CASSIERSNQPQHF,TGTGCCAGTAGTATTGAACGGAGCAATCAGCCCCAGCATTTT
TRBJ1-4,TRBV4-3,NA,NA,CASSQSPYGGNEKLFF,TGCGCCAGCAGCCAATCTCCTTACGGCGGGAATGAAAAACTGTTTTTT
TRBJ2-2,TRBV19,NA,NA,CASKTGNTGELFF,TGTGCCAGCAAGACAGGGAACACCGGGGAGCTGTTTTTT
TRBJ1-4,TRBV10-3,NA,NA,CAIRDGGSDGKLFF,TGTGCCATCAGGGACGGGGGAAGCGATGGGAAACTGTTTTTT
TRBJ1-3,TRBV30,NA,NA,CAWNPTGTSGNTIYF,TGTGCCTGGAACCCTACAGGTACCTCTGGAAACACCATATATTTT
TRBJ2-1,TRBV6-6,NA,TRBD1,CASRPGTGTHEQFF,TGTGCCAGCAGGCCAGGGACAGGGACCCATGAGCAGTTCTTC
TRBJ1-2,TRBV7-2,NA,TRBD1,CASSSRPRGQGAAGYTF,TGTGCCAGCAGCTCAAGACCAAGGGGACAGGGGGCTGCTGGCTACACCTTC
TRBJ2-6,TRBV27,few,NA,CASSLYSPGANVLTF,TGTGCCAGCAGTTTATACAGTCCTGGGGCCAACGTCCTGACTTTC
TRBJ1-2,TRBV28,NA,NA,CASSLDPGMGYTF,TGTGCCAGCAGTCTAGACCCGGGTATGGGCTACACCTTC
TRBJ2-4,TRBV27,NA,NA,CASSQPEGNKNSQYF,TGTGCCAGCAGTCAACCGGAAGGAAACAAAAACAGTCAGTACTTC
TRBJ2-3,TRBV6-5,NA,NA,CASGTFTDTQYF,TGTGCCAGTGGGACTTTCACAGATACGCAGTATTTT
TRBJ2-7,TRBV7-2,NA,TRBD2,CASSRGGSSYEQYF,TGTGCCAGCAGCCGGGGCGGGAGCTCCTACGAGCAGTACTTC
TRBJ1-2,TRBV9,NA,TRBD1,CASSERQGPLNYGYTF,TGTGCCAGCAGCGAACGACAGGGGCCCCTTAACTATGGCTACACCTTC
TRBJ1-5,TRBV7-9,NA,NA,CASSFEGQPQHF,TGTGCCAGCAGCTTTGAGGGACAGCCCCAGCATTTT
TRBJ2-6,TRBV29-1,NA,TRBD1,CSVLGTGLYSGANVLTF,TGCAGCGTTCTTGGGACAGGGCTTTACTCTGGGGCCAACGTCCTGACTTTC
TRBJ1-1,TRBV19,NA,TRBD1,CASTSGQRTFF,TGTGCCAGTACCTCGGGACAGAGGACTTTCTTT
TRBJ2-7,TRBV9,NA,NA,CASSVGLATYEQYF,TGTGCCAGCAGCGTGGGTCTAGCCACCTACGAGCAGTACTTC
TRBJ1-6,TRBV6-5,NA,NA,CASSYSTGNNSPLHF,TGTGCCAGCAGTTACTCGACGGGAAATAATTCACCCCTCCACTTT
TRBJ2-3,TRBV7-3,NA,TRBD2,CASSRSGVSTDTQYF,TGTGCCAGCAGCCGTAGCGGGGTTAGCACAGATACGCAGTATTTT
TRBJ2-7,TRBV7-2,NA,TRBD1,CASSAGQGGLEQYF,TGTGCCAGCAGCGCGGGACAGGGAGGGCTCGAGCAGTACTTC
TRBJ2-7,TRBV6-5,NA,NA,CASKASSAGGEQYF,TGTGCCAGCAAGGCCTCTAGCGCCGGAGGTGAGCAGTACTTC
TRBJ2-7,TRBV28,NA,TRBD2,CASTSGRSYEQYF,TGTGCCAGCACCAGCGGGAGGTCCTACGAGCAGTACTTC
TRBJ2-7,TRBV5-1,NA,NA,CASSLAGNYEQYF,TGCGCCAGCAGCTTGGCAGGTAACTACGAGCAGTACTTC
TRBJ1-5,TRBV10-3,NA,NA,CAITEGDYQPQHF,TGTGCCATCACAGAGGGCGACTATCAGCCCCAGCATTTT
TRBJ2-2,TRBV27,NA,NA,CASSREGDRNTGELFF,TGTGCCAGCAGTCGGGAGGGGGACAGGAACACCGGGGAGCTGTTTTTT
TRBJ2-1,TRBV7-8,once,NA,CASSTPGSWQFF,TGTGCCAGCAGCACCCCCGGGTCGTGGCAGTTCTTC
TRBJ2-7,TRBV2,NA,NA,CASSEAAESYEQYF,TGTGCCAGCAGTGAAGCCGCGGAGTCCTACGAGCAGTACTTC
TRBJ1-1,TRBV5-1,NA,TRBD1,CASSLGQGANTEAFF,TGCGCCAGCAGCTTGGGACAGGGGGCTAACACTGAAGCTTTCTTT
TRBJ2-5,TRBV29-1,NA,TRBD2,CSVVGDGRETQYF,TGCAGCGTTGTAGGGGACGGGAGGGAGACCCAGTACTTC
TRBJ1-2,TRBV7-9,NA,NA,CASSTSGGPGLYGYTF,TGTGCCAGCAGCACTTCTGGAGGGCCTGGTCTCTATGGCTACACCTTC
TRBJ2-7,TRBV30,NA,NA,CAWSVPGYEQYF,TGTGCCTGGAGTGTACCGGGCTACGAGCAGTACTTC
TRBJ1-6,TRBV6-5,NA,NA,CASSYGQENSPLHF,TGTGCCAGCAGTTACGGGCAGGAAAATTCACCCCTCCACTTT
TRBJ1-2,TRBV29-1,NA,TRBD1,CSVESRGDYGYTF,TGCAGCGTTGAAAGCAGGGGGGACTATGGCTACACCTTC
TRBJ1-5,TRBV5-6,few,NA,CASSLGGLQPQHF,TGTGCCAGCAGCTTGGGAGGGCTTCAGCCCCAGCATTTT
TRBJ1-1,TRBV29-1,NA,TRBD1,CSNDRQGGGTEAFF,TGCAGCAACGACCGACAGGGCGGTGGCACTGAAGCTTTCTTT
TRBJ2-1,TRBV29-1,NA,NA,CSVDLARLPYNEQFF,TGCAGCGTTGATTTGGCGAGGCTTCCCTACAATGAGCAGTTCTTC
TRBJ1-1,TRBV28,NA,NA,CASSFRDTGNAAFF,TGTGCCAGCAGTTTTCGGGATACCGGGAATGCGGCTTTCTTT
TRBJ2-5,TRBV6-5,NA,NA,CASSYSGGGETQYF,TGTGCCAGCAGTTACTCCGGAGGAGGAGAGACCCAGTACTTC
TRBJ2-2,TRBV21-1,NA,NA,CASSKFFLSGELFF,TGTGCCAGCAGCAAATTCTTTCTTTCCGGGGAGCTGTTTTTT
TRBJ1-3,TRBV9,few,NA,CASSYRETSGNTIYF,TGTGCCAGCTCCTACAGGGAAACCTCTGGAAACACCATATATTTT
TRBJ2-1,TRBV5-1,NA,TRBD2,CASSLVAGYNEQFF,TGCGCCAGCAGCTTGGTAGCGGGGTACAATGAGCAGTTCTTC
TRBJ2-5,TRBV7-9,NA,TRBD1,CASSSAPPGQQETQYF,TGTGCCAGCAGCTCCGCCCCACCGGGACAGCAAGAGACCCAGTACTTC
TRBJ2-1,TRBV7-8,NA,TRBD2,CASSQGLAGEQFF,TGTGCCAGCAGCCAAGGACTAGCGGGAGAGCAGTTCTTC
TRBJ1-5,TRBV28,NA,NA,CASSLSYSSNQPQHF,TGTGCCAGCAGTTTGAGTTACAGTAGCAATCAGCCCCAGCATTTT
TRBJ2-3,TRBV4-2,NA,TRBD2,CASSSRTSGSTDTQYF,TGTGCCAGCAGCTCCCGGACTAGCGGGAGCACAGATACGCAGTATTTT
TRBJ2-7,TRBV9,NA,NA,CASSVGHSSYEQYF,TGTGCCAGCAGCGTCGGACACAGCTCCTACGAGCAGTACTTC
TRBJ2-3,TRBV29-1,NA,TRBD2,CSVEEGGEDTQYF,TGCAGCGTTGAAGAGGGGGGGGAGGATACGCAGTATTTT
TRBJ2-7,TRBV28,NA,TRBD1,CASSSPTGRAYEQYF,TGTGCCAGCAGTTCCCCGACAGGGCGTGCCTACGAGCAGTACTTC
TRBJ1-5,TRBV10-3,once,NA,CAISEFEGRGENQPQHF,TGTGCCATCAGTGAGTTCGAGGGGCGCGGGGAAAATCAGCCCCAGCATTTT
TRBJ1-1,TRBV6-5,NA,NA,CASSYVVTAGTEAFF,TGTGCCAGCAGTTACGTCGTTACTGCCGGCACTGAAGCTTTCTTT
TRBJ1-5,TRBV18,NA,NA,CASSTGVVQPQHF,TGTGCCAGCTCGACGGGGGTCGTTCAGCCCCAGCATTTT
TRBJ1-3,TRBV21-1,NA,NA,CARGQGRNTIYF,TGTGCCAGGGGGCAGGGGAGAAACACCATATATTTT
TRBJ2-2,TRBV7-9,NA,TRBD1,CASSLGPGTGNTGELFF,TGTGCCAGCAGCTTAGGCCCCGGGACAGGGAACACCGGGGAGCTGTTTTTT
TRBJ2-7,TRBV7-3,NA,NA,CASSLSSVSSYEQYF,TGTGCCAGCAGCTTATCTAGCGTAAGCTCCTACGAGCAGTACTTC
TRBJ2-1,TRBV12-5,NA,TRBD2,CASGSPTSGNGNEQFF,TGTGCTAGTGGTTCCCCGACTAGCGGGAATGGAAATGAGCAGTTCTTC
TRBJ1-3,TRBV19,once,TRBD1,CASGAGGSGNTIYF,TGTGCCAGTGGAGCAGGGGGCTCTGGAAACACCATATATTTT
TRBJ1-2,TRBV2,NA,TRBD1,CASSVWDSTTQNYGYTF,TGTGCCAGCAGTGTATGGGACAGTACGACTCAAAACTATGGCTACACCTTC